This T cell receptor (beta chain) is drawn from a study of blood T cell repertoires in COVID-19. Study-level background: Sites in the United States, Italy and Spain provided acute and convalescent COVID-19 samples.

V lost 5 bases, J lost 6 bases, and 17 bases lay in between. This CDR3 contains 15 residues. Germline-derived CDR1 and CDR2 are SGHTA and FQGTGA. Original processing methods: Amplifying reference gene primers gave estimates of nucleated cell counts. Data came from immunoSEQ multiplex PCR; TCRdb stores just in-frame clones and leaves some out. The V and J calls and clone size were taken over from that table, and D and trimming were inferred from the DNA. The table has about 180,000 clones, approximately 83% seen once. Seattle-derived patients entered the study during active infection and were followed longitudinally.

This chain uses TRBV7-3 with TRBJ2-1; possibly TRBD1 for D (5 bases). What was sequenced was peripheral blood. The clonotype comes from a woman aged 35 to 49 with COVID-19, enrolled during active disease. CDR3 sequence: CASSPQDNTRNEQFF. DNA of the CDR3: TGTGCCAGCAGCCCCCAGGACAACACCCGCAATGAGCAGTTCTTC.